What follows are 12 T cell receptor beta chains derived from one specimen sequenced in a study of blood T cells in healthy people across ages. Then a second PCR, running roughly 7 to 11 cycles, was carried out with a sample-barcoded 5' primer and a J-beta primer mix. TCRdb re-analysed the 5' RACE reads in MiXCR, keeping a single row per CDR3 protein. The sample lists about 1.4 million distinct CDR3 sequences; approximately 63% were seen once. Sequencing was done on a sample of blood. The receptors here all came from a man younger than 35 in good health.

This rearrangement joins TRBV24-1 to TRBJ2-5, with 13 nucleotides matching TRBD2. The J segment lost 1 base and the V segment lost 3 bases, leaving 4 bases of the junction unmatched. The CDR3 covers 17 residues. Germline V lookup: CDR1 KGHDR, CDR2 SFDVKD. The CDR3 spells CATSDRRLAGGQETQYF. CDR3 nucleotides: TGTGCCACCAGTGATCGACGACTAGCGGGGGGCCAAGAGACCCAGTACTTC.

The V call is TRBV6-5, the J call TRBJ1-2, with 12 bases matching TRBD1. This CDR3 is 15 amino acids long. V trimming: 2 bases; J trimming: 6 bases; junction bases outside the gene matches: 4. The germline V gene has CDR1 MNHEY and CDR2 SVGAGI. This CDR3 is CASSYPGQGADGYTF. DNA of the CDR3: TGTGCCAGCAGTTACCCGGGACAGGGGGCTGATGGCTACACCTTC.

The rearrangement links TRBV4-1 to TRBJ1-6; D is perhaps TRBD1 (5 bases). CDR3 length: 14 residues. Per germline, CDR1 MGHRA and CDR2 YSYEKL. The V and J ends lost 5 bases and 7 bases respectively, with 12 bases between them. CDR3 DNA: TGCGCCAGCAGCACAGGTCCGGGGAATTCACCCCTCCACTTT. Protein sequence: CASSTGPGNSPLHF.

V gene TRBV11-2 combines with J gene TRBJ2-7, with a weak D call TRBD1 (6 bases). CDR3 length: 13 amino acids. Trimming removed 5 bases at V and 4 bases at J, with 12 bases between. Germline assignment: CDR1 SGHAT and CDR2 FQNNGV. Written as DNA, the CDR3 is TGTGCCAGCAGCACCGGACAGCAGTACGAGCAGTACTTC. It is translated as CASSTGQQYEQYF.

This clonotype has a handful of counts. This chain connects TRBV20-1 to TRBJ2-6; 10 bases fit TRBD2. Germline assignment: CDR1 DFQATT and CDR2 SNEGSKA (reference sequence). J gave up 0 bases and V 2 bases, and 4 bases lay outside the gene matches. The CDR3 is made up of 17 amino acids. The CDR3: CSARSSGGSSGANVLTF. CDR3 bases: TGCAGTGCTAGATCTAGCGGGGGTTCCTCTGGGGCCAACGTCCTGACTTTC.

The rearrangement links TRBV12-3 or TRBV12-4 to TRBJ1-2; D perhaps matches TRBD1 (5 bases). V was cut by 0 bases and J by 4 bases, with 12 bases left in between. This CDR3 is 15 amino acids long. Here the CDR3 DNA reads TGTGCCAGCAGTTTAGCCGTGGGGGACCCCTATGGCTACACCTTC. This sequence encodes CASSLAVGDPYGYTF.

The chain uses TRBV20-1 and TRBJ2-3; TRBD2 agrees at 8 bases. Germline CDR1 and CDR2: DFQATT and SNEGSKA (reference sequence). The CDR3 runs to 14 residues. Trimming took 3 bases from V and 0 from J; bases not matched to a gene: 2. The CDR3 reads CSASASGSTDTQYF. DNA of the CDR3: TGCAGTGCTAGCGCTAGCGGGAGCACAGATACGCAGTATTTT.

The chain uses TRBV20-1 and TRBJ2-7; D is undetermined. V dropped 0 bases and J dropped 2 bases, with 11 bases sitting between them. Looked up from germline, CDR1 is DFQATT and CDR2 is SNEGSKA (reference sequence). The CDR3 consists of 14 residues. In DNA, the CDR3 is TGCAGTGCTAGAGACTTACGAAGAGCCTACGAGCAGTACTTC. Translated, it gives CSARDLRRAYEQYF.

This clonotype occurred a few times. The gene calls are TRBV6-2 or TRBV6-3 and TRBJ2-7, with D perhaps being TRBD1 or TRBD2 (5 bases each). The CDR3 totals 14 residues. Germline values: CDR1 MNHEY, CDR2 SVGEGT. V shed 6 bases and J shed 5 bases, with 17 bases lying between them. This CDR3 reads CASSVGRKGNEQYF. CDR3 bases: TGTGCCAGCAGCGTGGGACGAAAGGGAAACGAGCAGTACTTC.

The rearrangement links TRBV5-1 to TRBJ2-3; D is unclear. Between the trimmed V and J ends, which lost 0 bases and 1 base, there was a span of 9 bases. Looked up from germline, CDR1 is SGHRS and CDR2 is YFSETQ. This CDR3 is built from 15 residues. The CDR3 region is CASSLEEVGTDTQYF. Written as DNA, the CDR3 is TGCGCCAGCAGCTTGGAGGAAGTGGGCACAGATACGCAGTATTTT.

The rearrangement uses TRBV4-1 and TRBJ2-7; TRBD2 matches at 9 bases. The J call is in doubt because the DNA end fits TRBJ2-4 better. The CDR3 spans 16 residues. Germline V gene data show CDR1 as MGHRA and CDR2 as YSYEKL. Written as DNA, the CDR3 is TGCGCCAGCAGCCAAGTTAGCGGGAGTAGGAAAAACATTCAGTACTTC. Protein product: CASSQVSGSRKNIQYF.

This clonotype was seen only once. This chain links TRBV20-1 with TRBJ2-7, with TRBD2 matching over 9 bases. This CDR3 comprises 15 residues. The J segment lost 4 bases and the V segment lost 0 bases, leaving 7 bases of the junction unmatched. Germline V gene lookup returns CDR1 DFQATT and CDR2 SNEGSKA (reference sequence). DNA for the CDR3: TGCAGTGCTAGAGATAGGAGTAGCGGGAGTTACGAGCAGTACTTC. Translating gives CSARDRSSGSYEQYF.